Below, 21 T cell receptor beta chains from the same sample are listed, as sequenced in a study of STAT5B mutations in CD4+ large granular lymphocyte leukemia. Profiling relied on immunoSEQ multiplex PCR, and the TCRdb table lists in-frame clones only, not all of them. Here the sample spans about 40,000 clones, 75% to 85% being singletons. Sequencing was carried out using CD4+ T cells from blood buffy coats. The receptors here all came from a human donor in good health.

V and J are TRBV2 and TRBJ1-2; tentative D call: TRBD1 (5 bases). The CDR3 sequence is 13 residues long. V was clipped by 3 bases and J by 3 bases, with 8 bases between them. Germline V gene lookup returns CDR1 SNHLY and CDR2 FYNNEI. The CDR3 here is CASSETDYYGYTF. CDR3 bases: TGTGCCAGCAGTGAGACAGACTACTATGGCTACACCTTC. The full variable domain, its missing parts supplied by reference TRBV2 and TRBJ1-2, is EPEVTQTPSHQVTQMGQEVILRCVPISNHLYFYWYRQILGQKVEFLVSFYNNEISEKSEIFDDQFSVERPDGSNFTLKIRSTKLEDSAMYFCASSETDYYGYTFGSGTRLTVV.

The chain combines TRBV4-1 with TRBJ1-1, with 8 positions matching TRBD1. Germline trimming cut 1 base from V and 0 bases from J; bases unmatched to any gene: 7. CDR1 and CDR2 (germline): MGHRA, YSYEKL. This CDR3 has 17 residues. CDR3 in amino acids: CASSQAPGTGMNTEAFF. CDR3 DNA sequence: TGCGCCAGCAGCCAAGCTCCTGGGACAGGAATGAACACTGAAGCTTTCTTT.

V and J are TRBV2 and TRBJ1-2; no reliable D call. V gave up 4 bases and J gave up 8 bases, with 14 bases separating them. CDR1 is SNHLY, CDR2 FYNNEI, per germline. This CDR3 comprises 13 residues. The CDR3 region has the DNA TGTGCCAGCAGTGCTACAAAAACGGCCGGCTACACCTTC. As protein: CASSATKTAGYTF.

The chain combines TRBV19 with TRBJ2-7; D is possibly TRBD2 (6 bases). The germline V gene has CDR1 LNHDA and CDR2 SQIVND (reference sequence). The CDR3 covers 14 residues. V was clipped by 4 bases and J by 2 bases, with 12 bases between them. The DNA for the CDR3 is TGTGCCAGTAGTAATCAGGGAGGTACCTACGAGCAGTACTTC. Its translation is CASSNQGGTYEQYF. The full variable domain, rest sourced from reference TRBV19 and TRBJ2-7, is DGGITQSPKYLFRKEGQNVTLSCEQNLNHDAMYWYRQDPGQGLRLIYYSQIVNDFQKGDIAEGYSVSREKKESFPLTVTSAQKNPTAFYLCASSNQGGTYEQYFGPGTRLTVT.

The V and J genes are TRBV11-2 and TRBJ2-2, with 7 bases identical to TRBD1. The trim removed 5 bases at V and 4 bases at J, leaving 4 bases unmatched. Germline V gene data show CDR1 as SGHAT and CDR2 as FQNNGV. This CDR3 comprises 14 residues. The CDR3 DNA is TGTGCCAGCAGCCAGGGGGTTGGCACCGGGGAGCTGTTTTTT. This gives the protein CASSQGVGTGELFF.

The chain combines TRBV27 with TRBJ1-4, with 9 positions matching TRBD1. CDR3 size: 13 residues. Germline CDR1 is MNHEY and CDR2 is SMNVEV (reference sequence). V lost 4 bases to trimming and J lost 13 bases; unmatched junction nucleotides: 7. The CDR3 DNA reads TGTGCCAGCAGTTCGACGGACAGGGGAGCACTGTTTTTT. It is translated as CASSSTDRGALFF.

The chain is built from TRBV6-4 and TRBJ2-2; D remains ambiguous. This CDR3 is built from 12 residues. Trimming shortened V by 2 bases and J by 8 bases, and 6 bases separated the two germline ends. Looked up from germline, CDR1 is MRHNA and CDR2 is SNTAGT. CDR3 bases: TGTGCCAGCAGTGACGAAGGGGGGGAGCTGTTTTTT. Protein sequence: CASSDEGGELFF.

The gene calls are TRBV5-6 and TRBJ2-5, with TRBD2 matching over 9 bases. Germline loops: CDR1 SGHDT, CDR2 YYEEEE. The CDR3 is made up of 15 amino acids. V shed 5 bases, J shed 4 bases, and the junction held 9 bases outside the gene matches. The CDR3 is CASRYLAGDGETQYF. CDR3 nucleotides: TGTGCCAGCAGATACTTAGCGGGGGACGGAGAGACCCAGTACTTC.

The chain has TRBV7-2 and TRBJ2-7; a weak D match, TRBD1 (6 bases). There are 15 residues in the CDR3. Germline V gene data show CDR1 as SGHTA and CDR2 as FQGNSA. Trimming removed 5 bases from V and 6 bases from J, with 20 bases in between. CDR3 nucleotide sequence: TGTGCCAGCAGCCTAGTCCGAGGGGGAGCGAGCGAGCAGTACTTC. The encoded protein is CASSLVRGGASEQYF. Combining the CDR3 with reference TRBV7-2 and TRBJ2-7 gives the whole variable domain GAGVSQSPSNKVTEKGKDVELRCDPISGHTALYWYRQSLGQGLEFLIYFQGNSAPDKSGLPSDRFSAERTGGSVSTLTIQRTQQEDSAVYLCASSLVRGGASEQYFGPGTRLTVT.

The rearrangement joins TRBV5-1 to TRBJ1-3; no clear D gene. Germline loops: CDR1 SGHRS, CDR2 YFSETQ. Trimming pared 0 bases from V and 3 bases from J, leaving 7 bases between. The CDR3 covers 14 residues. CDR3 in DNA: TGCGCCAGCAGCTTGGAAGGTTTTGGAAACACCATATATTTT. Protein sequence: CASSLEGFGNTIYF. Filled out from reference TRBV5-1 and TRBJ1-3, the complete variable domain reads KAGVTQTPRYLIKTRGQQVTLSCSPISGHRSVSWYQQTPGQGLQFLFEYFSETQRNKGNFPGRFSGRQFSNSRSEMNVSTLELGDSALYLCASSLEGFGNTIYFGEGSWLTVV.

V and J are TRBV5-6 and TRBJ1-3; D may be TRBD1 (6 bases). The germline gives CDR1 SGHDT, CDR2 YYEEEE. V was cut by 4 bases and J by 4 bases, with 12 bases left in between. CDR3 size: 14 residues. CDR3 residues: CASSLKTGGNTIYF. CDR3 nucleotide sequence: TGTGCCAGCAGCCTTAAAACAGGGGGAAACACCATATATTTT.

V gene TRBV30 combines with J gene TRBJ1-4; maybe TRBD1 (6 bases). The CDR3 has 13 residues. CDR1 is GTSNPN, CDR2 SVGIG, per germline (reference sequence). V was pared by 1 base and J by 8 bases, with 11 bases between. The CDR3 DNA reads as TGTGCCTGGAGTGACCAGGGGCCCGAAAAACTGTTTTTT. Translated, it gives CAWSDQGPEKLFF.

The chain links TRBV19 to TRBJ1-2, with TRBD1 matching over 10 bases. J lost 4 bases, V lost 5 bases, and 7 bases had no gene match. CDR1 and CDR2 (germline): LNHDA, SQIVND (reference sequence). The CDR3 loop spans 15 amino acids. Here the CDR3 DNA reads TGTGCCAGTAGTCGCCGGGACAGGGGCGTCTATGGCTACACCTTC. Translating it yields CASSRRDRGVYGYTF.

The J gene is TRBJ1-3, the V gene TRBV19, with D possibly matching TRBD1 (5 bases). The CDR3 contains 13 residues. Germline V gene lookup returns CDR1 LNHDA and CDR2 SQIVND (reference sequence). Trimming stripped 3 bases from V and 9 bases from J, with 12 bases between. Here the CDR3 reads CASSMIGAPTIYF. CDR3 coding DNA: TGTGCCAGTAGTATGATTGGGGCGCCCACCATATATTTT.

The chain uses TRBV5-1 and TRBJ2-5, with TRBD1 matching over 10 bases. Unmatched junction bases numbered 11, after V lost 0 bases and J lost 6 bases. CDR1 is SGHRS and CDR2 is YFSETQ in the germline V gene. This CDR3 is 17 amino acids long. CDR3 region: CASSLGGATGGAKTQYF. CDR3 coding DNA: TGCGCCAGCAGCTTGGGAGGGGCGACAGGGGGCGCGAAGACCCAGTACTTC.

The sample holds one count of this clone. The chain combines TRBV27 with TRBJ1-5; 9 positions agree with TRBD1. The germline V gene has CDR1 MNHEY and CDR2 SMNVEV (reference sequence). V trimming: 8 bases; J trimming: 8 bases; junction bases outside the gene matches: 10. The CDR3 length is 14 residues. Here the CDR3 DNA reads TGTGCCAGCCGTGAGACAGGGGGGATGGAGCCCCAGCATTTT. Protein sequence: CASRETGGMEPQHF.

This chain connects TRBV30 to TRBJ1-6; 7 bases are a match to TRBD1. The ends lost 7 bases at V and 7 bases at J; junction bases unmatched: 16. This CDR3 is 16 amino acids long. The germline CDR1 and CDR2 sequences are GTSNPN and SVGIG (reference sequence). The CDR3 region is CASRRGRQGNNSPLHF. CDR3 nucleotides: TGTGCCTCGCGAAGAGGCAGACAGGGTAACAATTCACCCCTCCACTTT.

The chain recombines TRBV2 with TRBJ1-1; D might be TRBD1 (5 bases). Germline loops: CDR1 SNHLY, CDR2 FYNNEI. This CDR3 region has 15 residues. V lost 4 bases and J lost 0, with 12 bases in between. CDR3 region: CASSAMGGVNTEAFF. CDR3 nucleotide sequence: TGTGCCAGCAGTGCCATGGGAGGGGTGAACACTGAAGCTTTCTTT.

The chain combines TRBV29-1 with TRBJ1-1, with 8 bases lining up with TRBD1. The V segment lost 7 bases and the J segment 4 bases; nucleotides outside the gene matches: 11. Germline V gives CDR1 SQVTM, CDR2 ANQGSEA. The CDR3 consists of 14 residues. The DNA of the CDR3 is TGCAGCGCCCTGACAGGGGCCCGGGCCACTGAAGCTTTCTTT. Translating it yields CSALTGARATEAFF.

The chain joins TRBV28 to TRBJ1-1, with D possibly TRBD1 on 6 matching bases. The CDR3 consists of 14 residues. Germline loops: CDR1 MDHEN, CDR2 SYDVKM. Trimming left V 2 bases short and J 1 base short, with 8 bases between. CDR3 protein: CASSLQGSNTEAFF. DNA for the CDR3: TGTGCCAGCAGTTTACAGGGGTCGAACACTGAAGCTTTCTTT. Supplemented by reference TRBV28 and TRBJ1-1, the full variable domain reads DVKVTQSSRYLVKRTGEKVFLECVQDMDHENMFWYRQDPGLGLRLIYFSYDVKMKEKGDIPEGYSVSREKKERFSLILESASTNQTSMYLCASSLQGSNTEAFFGQGTRLTVV.

This chain joins TRBV27 and TRBJ1-2; 8 bases fit TRBD1. J lost 7 bases, V lost 3 bases, and 4 bases had no gene match. The CDR3 consists of 13 residues. Germline V gene data show CDR1 as MNHEY and CDR2 as SMNVEV (reference sequence). The CDR3 protein is CASSLTGVIGYTF. CDR3 DNA sequence: TGTGCCAGCAGTTTGACAGGGGTGATTGGCTACACCTTC.